This T cell receptor beta chain is drawn from a study of T cells after yellow fever vaccination. This clonotype was picked up many times. Each CDR3 protein gets one entry after TCRdb re-called the 5' RACE reads with MiXCR. The data contain around 300,000 distinct CDR3 sequences, approximately 4% of them singletons. The receptor comes from a man aged 18 to 35 who received the YFV17D yellow fever vaccine. The sample consisted of PBMCs, taken 5 days after the yellow fever booster vaccination.

This CDR3 reads CASRPVSGPQETQYF. For the CDR3, the DNA is TGCGCCAGCAGGCCGGTTAGCGGGCCCCAAGAGACCCAGTACTTC. The J gene is TRBJ2-5, the V gene TRBV5-1; 7 bases map to TRBD2. Germline V lookup: CDR1 SGHRS, CDR2 YFSETQ. The CDR3 covers 15 residues. The trim removed 5 bases at V and 1 base at J, leaving 8 bases unmatched.